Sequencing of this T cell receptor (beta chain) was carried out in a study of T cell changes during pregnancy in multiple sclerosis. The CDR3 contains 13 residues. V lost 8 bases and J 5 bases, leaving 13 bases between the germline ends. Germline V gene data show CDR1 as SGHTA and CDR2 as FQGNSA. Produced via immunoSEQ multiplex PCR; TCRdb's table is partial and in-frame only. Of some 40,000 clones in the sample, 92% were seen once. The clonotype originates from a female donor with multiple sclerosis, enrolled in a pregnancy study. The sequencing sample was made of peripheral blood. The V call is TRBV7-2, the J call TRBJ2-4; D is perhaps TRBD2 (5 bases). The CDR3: CASAWESENIQYF. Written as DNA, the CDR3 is TGTGCCAGCGCATGGGAGTCGGAAAACATTCAGTACTTC.